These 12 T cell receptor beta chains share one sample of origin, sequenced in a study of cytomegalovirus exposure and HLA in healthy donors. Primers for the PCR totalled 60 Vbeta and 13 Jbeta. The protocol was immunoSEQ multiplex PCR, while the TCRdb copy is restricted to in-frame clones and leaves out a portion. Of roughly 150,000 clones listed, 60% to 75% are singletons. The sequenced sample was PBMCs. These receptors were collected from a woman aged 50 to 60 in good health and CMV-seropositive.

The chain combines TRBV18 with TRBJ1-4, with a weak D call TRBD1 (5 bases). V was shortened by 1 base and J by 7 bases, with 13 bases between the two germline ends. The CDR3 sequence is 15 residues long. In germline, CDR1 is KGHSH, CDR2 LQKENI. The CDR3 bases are TGTGCCAGCTCACCACAGGACAAGCTGAGTGAAAAACTGTTTTTT. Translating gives CASSPQDKLSEKLFF.

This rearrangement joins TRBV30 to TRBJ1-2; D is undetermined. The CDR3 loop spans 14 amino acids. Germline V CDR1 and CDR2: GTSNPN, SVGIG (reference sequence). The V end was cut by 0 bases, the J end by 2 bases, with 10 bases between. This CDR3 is CAWSVFTGNYGYTF. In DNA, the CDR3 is TGTGCCTGGAGTGTATTCACGGGGAACTATGGCTACACCTTC.

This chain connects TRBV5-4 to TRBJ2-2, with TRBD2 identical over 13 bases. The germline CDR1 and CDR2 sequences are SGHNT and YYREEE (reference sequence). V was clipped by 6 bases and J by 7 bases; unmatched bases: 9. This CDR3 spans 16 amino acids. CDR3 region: CASTPGLAGSHGELFF. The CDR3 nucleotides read TGTGCCAGCACCCCGGGACTAGCGGGGTCCCACGGGGAGCTGTTTTTT.

Written as DNA, the CDR3 is TGTGCCAGCAGCTACAGGGGGAGCAATCAGCCCCAGCATTTT. Encoded protein: CASSYRGSNQPQHF. The chain uses TRBV25-1 and TRBJ1-5, with 8 bases that match TRBD1. Germline V gene lookup returns CDR1 MGHDK and CDR2 SYGVNS. This CDR3 region has 14 residues. V lost 6 bases, J lost 1 base, and 2 bases stayed unmatched.

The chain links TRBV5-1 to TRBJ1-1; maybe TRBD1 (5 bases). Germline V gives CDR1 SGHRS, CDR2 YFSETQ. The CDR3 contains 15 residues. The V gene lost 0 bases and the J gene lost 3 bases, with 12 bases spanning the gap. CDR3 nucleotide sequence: TGCGCCAGCAGCTTGGGGGCCGGGGGAGACACTGAAGCTTTCTTT. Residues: CASSLGAGGDTEAFF.

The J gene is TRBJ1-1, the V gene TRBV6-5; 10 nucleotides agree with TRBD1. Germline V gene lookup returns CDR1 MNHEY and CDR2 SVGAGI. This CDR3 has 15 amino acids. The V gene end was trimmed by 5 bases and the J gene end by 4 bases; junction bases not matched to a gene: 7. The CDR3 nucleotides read TGTGCCAGCAGTCGGACAGGGGGGGCCGGCACTGAAGCTTTCTTT. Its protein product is CASSRTGGAGTEAFF.

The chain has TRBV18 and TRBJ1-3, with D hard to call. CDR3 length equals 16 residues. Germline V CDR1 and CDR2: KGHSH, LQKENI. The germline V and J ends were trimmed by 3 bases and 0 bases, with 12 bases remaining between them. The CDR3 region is CASSPQVLSSGNTIYF. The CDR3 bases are TGTGCCAGCTCACCTCAGGTTCTGAGCTCTGGAAACACCATATATTTT.

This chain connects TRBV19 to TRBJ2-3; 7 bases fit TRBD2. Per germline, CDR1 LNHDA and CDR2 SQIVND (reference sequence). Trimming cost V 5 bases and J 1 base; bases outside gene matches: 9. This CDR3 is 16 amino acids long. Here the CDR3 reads CASSLSGRAGTDTQYF. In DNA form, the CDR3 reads TGTGCCAGTAGTCTCTCGGGGAGGGCTGGCACAGATACGCAGTATTTT.

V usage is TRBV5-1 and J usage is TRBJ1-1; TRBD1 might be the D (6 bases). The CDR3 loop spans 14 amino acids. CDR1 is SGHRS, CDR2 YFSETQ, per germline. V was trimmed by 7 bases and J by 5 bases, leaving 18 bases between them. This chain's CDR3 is CASGKQGGGTEAFF. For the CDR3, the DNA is TGCGCCAGCGGAAAACAGGGTGGGGGAACTGAAGCTTTCTTT.

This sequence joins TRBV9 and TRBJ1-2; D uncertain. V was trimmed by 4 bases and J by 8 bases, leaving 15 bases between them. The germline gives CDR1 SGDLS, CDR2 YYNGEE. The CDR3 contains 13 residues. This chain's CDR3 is CASSPPGGCGYTF. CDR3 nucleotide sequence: TGTGCCAGCAGCCCACCCGGAGGATGCGGCTACACCTTC. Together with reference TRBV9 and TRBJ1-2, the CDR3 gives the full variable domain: DSGVTQTPKHLITATGQRVTLRCSPRSGDLSVYWYQQSLDQGLQFLIQYYNGEERAKGNILERFSAQQFPDLHSELNLSSLELGDSALYFCASSPPGGCGYTFGSGTRLTVV.

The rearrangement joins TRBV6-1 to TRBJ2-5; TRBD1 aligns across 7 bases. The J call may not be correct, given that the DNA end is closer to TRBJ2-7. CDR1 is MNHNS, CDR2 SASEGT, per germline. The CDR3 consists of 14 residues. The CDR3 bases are TGTGCCAGCACCAGGGACAGACCGTCCTACGAGCAGTACTTC. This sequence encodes CASTRDRPSYEQYF.

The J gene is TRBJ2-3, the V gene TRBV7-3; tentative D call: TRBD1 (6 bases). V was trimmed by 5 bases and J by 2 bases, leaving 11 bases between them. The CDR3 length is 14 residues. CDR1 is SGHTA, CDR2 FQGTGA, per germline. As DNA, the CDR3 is TGTGCCAGCAGCCGGGACACAGTCACAGATACGCAGTATTTT. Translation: CASSRDTVTDTQYF.